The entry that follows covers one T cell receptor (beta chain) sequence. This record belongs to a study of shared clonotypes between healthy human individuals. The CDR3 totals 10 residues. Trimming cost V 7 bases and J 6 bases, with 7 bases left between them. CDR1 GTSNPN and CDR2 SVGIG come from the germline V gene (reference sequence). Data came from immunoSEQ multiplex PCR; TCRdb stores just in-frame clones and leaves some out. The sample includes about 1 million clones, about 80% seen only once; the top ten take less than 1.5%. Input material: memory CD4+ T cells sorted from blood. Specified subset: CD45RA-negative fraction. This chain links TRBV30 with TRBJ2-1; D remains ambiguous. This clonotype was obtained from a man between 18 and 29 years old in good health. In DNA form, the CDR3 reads TGTGCCTTAAGAATCAATGAGCAGTTCTTC. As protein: CALRINEQFF.